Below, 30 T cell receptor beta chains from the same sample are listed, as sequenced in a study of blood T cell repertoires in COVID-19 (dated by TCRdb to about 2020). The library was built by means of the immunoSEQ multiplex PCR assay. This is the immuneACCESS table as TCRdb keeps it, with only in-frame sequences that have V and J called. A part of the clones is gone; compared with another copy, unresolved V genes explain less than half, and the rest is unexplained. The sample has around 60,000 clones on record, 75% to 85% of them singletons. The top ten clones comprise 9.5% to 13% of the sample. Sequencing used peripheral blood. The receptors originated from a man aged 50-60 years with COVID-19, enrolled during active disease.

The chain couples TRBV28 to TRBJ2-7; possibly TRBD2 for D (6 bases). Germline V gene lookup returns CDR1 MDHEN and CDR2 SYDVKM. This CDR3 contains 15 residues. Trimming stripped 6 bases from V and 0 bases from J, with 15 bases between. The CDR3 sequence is CASSLAVLPSYEQYF. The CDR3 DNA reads TGTGCCAGCAGCTTAGCGGTTCTGCCCTCCTACGAGCAGTACTTC.

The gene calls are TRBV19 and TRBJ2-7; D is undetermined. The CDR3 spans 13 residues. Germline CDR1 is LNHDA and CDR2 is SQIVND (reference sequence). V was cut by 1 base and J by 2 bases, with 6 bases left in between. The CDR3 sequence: CASSIGEPYEQYF. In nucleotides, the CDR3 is TGTGCCAGTAGTATAGGAGAACCCTACGAGCAGTACTTC. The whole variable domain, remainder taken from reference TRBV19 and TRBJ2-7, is DGGITQSPKYLFRKEGQNVTLSCEQNLNHDAMYWYRQDPGQGLRLIYYSQIVNDFQKGDIAEGYSVSREKKESFPLTVTSAQKNPTAFYLCASSIGEPYEQYFGPGTRLTVT.

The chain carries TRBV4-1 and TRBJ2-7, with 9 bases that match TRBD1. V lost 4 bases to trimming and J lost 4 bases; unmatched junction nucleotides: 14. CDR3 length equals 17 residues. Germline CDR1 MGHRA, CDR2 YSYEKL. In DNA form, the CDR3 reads TGCGCCAGCAGCCCCCCGAGAACCGGGACAGGGTATTACGAGCAGTACTTC. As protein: CASSPPRTGTGYYEQYF.

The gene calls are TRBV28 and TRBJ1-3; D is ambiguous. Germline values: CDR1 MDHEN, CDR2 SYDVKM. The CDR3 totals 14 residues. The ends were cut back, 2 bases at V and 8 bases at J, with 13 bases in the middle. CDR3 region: CASSLGSQVYTIYF. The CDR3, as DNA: TGTGCCAGCAGTTTAGGCAGCCAGGTATACACCATATATTTT.

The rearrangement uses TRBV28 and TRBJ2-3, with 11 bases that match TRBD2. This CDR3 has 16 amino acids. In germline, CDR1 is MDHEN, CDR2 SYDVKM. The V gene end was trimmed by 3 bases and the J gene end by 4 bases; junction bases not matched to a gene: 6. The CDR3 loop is CASSFPLAGVSDTQYF. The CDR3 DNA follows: TGTGCCAGCAGTTTCCCACTAGCGGGAGTATCAGATACGCAGTATTTT. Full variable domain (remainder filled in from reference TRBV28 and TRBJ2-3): DVKVTQSSRYLVKRTGEKVFLECVQDMDHENMFWYRQDPGLGLRLIYFSYDVKMKEKGDIPEGYSVSREKKERFSLILESASTNQTSMYLCASSFPLAGVSDTQYFGPGTRLTVL.

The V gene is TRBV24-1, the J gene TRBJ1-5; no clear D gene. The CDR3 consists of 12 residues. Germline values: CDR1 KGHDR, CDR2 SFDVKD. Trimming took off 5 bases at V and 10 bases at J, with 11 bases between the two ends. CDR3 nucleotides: TGTGCCACCAGTGTCTCTACTCGTCCCCAGCATTTT. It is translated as CATSVSTRPQHF.

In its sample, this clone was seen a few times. Here the CDR3 reads CASSATGTGYEQFF. The CDR3 DNA follows: TGTGCCAGCAGTGCAACCGGGACAGGGTATGAGCAGTTCTTC. The V and J genes are TRBV6-4 and TRBJ2-1; the match to TRBD1 covers 9 bases. V gave up 4 bases and J gave up 8 bases; unmatched junction bases: 6. The germline CDR1 and CDR2 sequences are MRHNA and SNTAGT. The CDR3 totals 14 residues.

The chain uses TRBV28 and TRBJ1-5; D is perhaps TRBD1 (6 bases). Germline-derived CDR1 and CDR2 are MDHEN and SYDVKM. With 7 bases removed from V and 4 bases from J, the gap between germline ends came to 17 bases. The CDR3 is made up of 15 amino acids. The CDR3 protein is CASNSGGAVNQPQHF. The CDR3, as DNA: TGTGCCAGCAATTCCGGGGGGGCAGTAAATCAGCCCCAGCATTTT.

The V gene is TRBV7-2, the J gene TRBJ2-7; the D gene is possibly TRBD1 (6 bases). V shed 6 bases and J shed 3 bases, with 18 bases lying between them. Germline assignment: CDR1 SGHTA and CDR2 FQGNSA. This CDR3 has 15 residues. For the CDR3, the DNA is TGTGCCAGCAGTTCACACCCGGGACACAACTACGAGCAGTACTTC. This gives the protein CASSSHPGHNYEQYF.

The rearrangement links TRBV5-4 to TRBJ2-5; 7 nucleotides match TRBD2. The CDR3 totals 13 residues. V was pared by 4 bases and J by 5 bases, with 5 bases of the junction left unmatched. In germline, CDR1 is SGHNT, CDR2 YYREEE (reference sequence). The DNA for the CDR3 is TGTGCCAGCAGCGTAGCGGGCCCGGAGACCCAGTACTTC. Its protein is CASSVAGPETQYF.

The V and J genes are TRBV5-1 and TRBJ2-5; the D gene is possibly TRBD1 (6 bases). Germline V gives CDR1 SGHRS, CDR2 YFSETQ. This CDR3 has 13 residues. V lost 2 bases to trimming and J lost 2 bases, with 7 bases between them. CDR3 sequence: CASSLGQQETQYF. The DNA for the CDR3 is TGCGCCAGCAGCTTAGGACAGCAAGAGACCCAGTACTTC.

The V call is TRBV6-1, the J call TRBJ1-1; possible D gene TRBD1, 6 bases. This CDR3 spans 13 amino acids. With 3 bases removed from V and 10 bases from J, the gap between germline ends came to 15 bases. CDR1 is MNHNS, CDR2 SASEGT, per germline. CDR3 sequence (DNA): TGTGCCAGCAGTGAGGACAGTTTCTGGGGAGCTTTCTTT. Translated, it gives CASSEDSFWGAFF.

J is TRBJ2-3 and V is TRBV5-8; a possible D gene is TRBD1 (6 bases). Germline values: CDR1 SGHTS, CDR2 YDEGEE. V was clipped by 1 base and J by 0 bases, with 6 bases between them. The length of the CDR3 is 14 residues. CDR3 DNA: TGTGCCAGCAGCTTGCAGGGGAGCACAGATACGCAGTATTTT. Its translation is CASSLQGSTDTQYF.

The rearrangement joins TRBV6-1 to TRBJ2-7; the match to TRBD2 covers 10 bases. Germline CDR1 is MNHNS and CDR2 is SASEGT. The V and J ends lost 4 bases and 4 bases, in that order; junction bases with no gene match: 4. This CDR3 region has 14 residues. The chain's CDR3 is CASSVASGGYEQYF. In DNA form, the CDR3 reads TGTGCCAGCAGTGTAGCTAGCGGGGGTTACGAGCAGTACTTC.

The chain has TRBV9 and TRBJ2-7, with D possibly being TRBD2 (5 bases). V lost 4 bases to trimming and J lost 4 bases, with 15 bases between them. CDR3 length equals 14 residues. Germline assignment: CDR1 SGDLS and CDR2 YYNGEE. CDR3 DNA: TGTGCCAGCAGCCCTGGGCCCGGGAATTACGAGCAGTACTTC. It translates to CASSPGPGNYEQYF.

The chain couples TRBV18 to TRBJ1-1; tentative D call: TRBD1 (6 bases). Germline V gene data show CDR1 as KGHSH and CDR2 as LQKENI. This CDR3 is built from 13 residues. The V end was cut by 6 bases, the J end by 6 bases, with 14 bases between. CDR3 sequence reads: CASSRDTRPEAFF. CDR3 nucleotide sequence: TGTGCCAGCTCTCGGGACACCCGTCCTGAAGCTTTCTTT.

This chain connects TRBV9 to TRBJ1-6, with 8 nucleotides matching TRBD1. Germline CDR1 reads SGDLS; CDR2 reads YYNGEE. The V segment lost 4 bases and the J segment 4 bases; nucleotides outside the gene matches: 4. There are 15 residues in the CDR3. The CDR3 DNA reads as TGTGCCAGCAGCCCCAGGACAGGGTATAATTCACCCCTCCACTTT. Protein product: CASSPRTGYNSPLHF.

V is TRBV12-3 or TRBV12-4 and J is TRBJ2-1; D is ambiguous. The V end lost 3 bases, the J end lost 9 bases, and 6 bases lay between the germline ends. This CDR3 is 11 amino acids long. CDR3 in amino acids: CASSFSGEQFF. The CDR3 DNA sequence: TGTGCCAGCAGTTTCTCAGGTGAGCAGTTCTTC.

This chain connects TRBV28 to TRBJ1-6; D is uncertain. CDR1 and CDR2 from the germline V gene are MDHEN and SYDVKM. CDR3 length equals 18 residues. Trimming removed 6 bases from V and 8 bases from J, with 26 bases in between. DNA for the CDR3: TGTGCCAGCAGCCCCATTCCGCCGGGAGGGTTAGTGGATTCACCCCTCCACTTT. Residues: CASSPIPPGGLVDSPLHF. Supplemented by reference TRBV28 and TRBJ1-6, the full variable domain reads DVKVTQSSRYLVKRTGEKVFLECVQDMDHENMFWYRQDPGLGLRLIYFSYDVKMKEKGDIPEGYSVSREKKERFSLILESASTNQTSMYLCASSPIPPGGLVDSPLHFGNGTRLTVT.

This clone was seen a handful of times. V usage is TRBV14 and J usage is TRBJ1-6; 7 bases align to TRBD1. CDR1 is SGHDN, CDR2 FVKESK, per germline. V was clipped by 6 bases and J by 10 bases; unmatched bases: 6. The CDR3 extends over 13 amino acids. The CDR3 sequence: CASSFTGESPLHF. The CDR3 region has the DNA TGTGCCAGCAGTTTTACAGGGGAATCACCCCTCCACTTT.

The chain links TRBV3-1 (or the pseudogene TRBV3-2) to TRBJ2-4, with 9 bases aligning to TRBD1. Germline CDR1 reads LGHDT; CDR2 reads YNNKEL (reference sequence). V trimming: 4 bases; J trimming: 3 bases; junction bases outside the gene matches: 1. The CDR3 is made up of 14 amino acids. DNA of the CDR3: TGTGCCAGCAGCCGGGACAGGGTCAAAAACATTCAGTACTTC. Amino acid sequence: CASSRDRVKNIQYF.

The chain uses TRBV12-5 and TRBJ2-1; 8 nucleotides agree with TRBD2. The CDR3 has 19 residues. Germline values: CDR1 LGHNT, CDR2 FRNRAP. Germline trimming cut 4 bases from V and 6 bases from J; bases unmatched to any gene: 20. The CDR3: CASGSSRDGGLVLSNEQFF. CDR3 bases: TGTGCTAGTGGTTCCTCACGCGATGGGGGACTAGTTCTGTCCAATGAGCAGTTCTTC. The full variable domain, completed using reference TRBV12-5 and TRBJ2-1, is DARVTQTPRHKVTEMGQEVTMRCQPILGHNTVFWYRQTMMQGLELLAYFRNRAPLDDSGMPKDRFSAEMPDATLATLKIQPSEPRDSAVYFCASGSSRDGGLVLSNEQFFGPGTRLTVL.

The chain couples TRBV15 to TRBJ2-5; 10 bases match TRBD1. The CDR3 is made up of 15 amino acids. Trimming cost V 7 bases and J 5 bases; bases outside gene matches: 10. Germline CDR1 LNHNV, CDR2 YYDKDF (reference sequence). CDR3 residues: CATIGTGDLRETQYF. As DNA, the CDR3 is TGTGCCACCATCGGGACAGGGGACCTCCGGGAGACCCAGTACTTC.

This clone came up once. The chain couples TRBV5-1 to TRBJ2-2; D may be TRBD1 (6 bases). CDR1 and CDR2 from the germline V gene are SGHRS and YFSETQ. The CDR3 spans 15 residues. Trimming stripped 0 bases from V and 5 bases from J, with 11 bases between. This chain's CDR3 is CASSLASRGTGELFF. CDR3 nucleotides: TGCGCCAGCAGCTTGGCTAGCAGGGGAACCGGGGAGCTGTTTTTT.

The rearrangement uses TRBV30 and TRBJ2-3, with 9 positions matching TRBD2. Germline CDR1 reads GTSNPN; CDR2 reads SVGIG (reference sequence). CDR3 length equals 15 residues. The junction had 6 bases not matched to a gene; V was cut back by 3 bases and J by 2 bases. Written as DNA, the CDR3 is TGTGCCTGGAGGTCGCTAGCGGGGCTCACAGATACGCAGTATTTT. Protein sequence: CAWRSLAGLTDTQYF.

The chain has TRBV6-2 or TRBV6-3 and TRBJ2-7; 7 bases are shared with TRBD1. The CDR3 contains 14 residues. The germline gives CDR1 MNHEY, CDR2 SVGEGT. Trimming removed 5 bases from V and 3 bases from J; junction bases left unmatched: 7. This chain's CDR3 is CASSQQGTYYEQYF. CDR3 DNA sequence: TGTGCCAGCAGTCAACAGGGGACCTACTACGAGCAGTACTTC.

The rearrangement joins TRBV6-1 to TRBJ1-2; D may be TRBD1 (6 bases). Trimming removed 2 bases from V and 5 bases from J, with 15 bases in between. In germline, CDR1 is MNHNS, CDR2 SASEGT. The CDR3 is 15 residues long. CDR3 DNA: TGTGCCAGCAGTGAAAGTAAAACAGGGAGTTATGGCTACACCTTC. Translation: CASSESKTGSYGYTF.

CDR3 in DNA: TGTGCCAGCAGCTCGGAGGGGTGGGGGGACACTGAAGCTTTCTTT. Its translation is CASSSEGWGDTEAFF. V and J are TRBV5-4 and TRBJ1-1; D perhaps matches TRBD1 (5 bases). Per germline, CDR1 SGHNT and CDR2 YYREEE (reference sequence). Trimming pared 3 bases from V and 3 bases from J, leaving 15 bases between. The CDR3 runs 15 residues.

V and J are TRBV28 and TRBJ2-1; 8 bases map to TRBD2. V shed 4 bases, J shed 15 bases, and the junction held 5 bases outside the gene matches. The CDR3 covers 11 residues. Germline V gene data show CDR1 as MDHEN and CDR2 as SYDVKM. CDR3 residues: CASSSGLGWFF. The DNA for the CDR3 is TGTGCCAGCAGTTCGGGACTAGGTTGGTTCTTC.

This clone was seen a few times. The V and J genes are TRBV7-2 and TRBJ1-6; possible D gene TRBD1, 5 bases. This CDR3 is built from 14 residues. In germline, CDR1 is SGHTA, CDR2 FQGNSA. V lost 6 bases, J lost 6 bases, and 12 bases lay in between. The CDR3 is CASSPRGSNSPLHF. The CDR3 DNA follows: TGTGCCAGCAGTCCTCGGGGGTCTAATTCACCCCTCCACTTT.